This T cell receptor (beta chain) was captured in a study of blood T cell repertoires in COVID-19. Study summary: From T cells, B-cell-depleted T cells, or PBMCs came the material, which was cDNA or gDNA.

Methods used by the authors: It was from reference gene primer amplification that nucleated cell counts were estimated. The data were produced by immunoSEQ multiplex PCR, yet TCRdb's version contains in-frame clones alone and is incomplete. That table is the source of V, J and clone size, and D and trimming were worked out from the DNA. The table includes thousands of clones, less than 85% detected once. Germline trimming cut 0 bases from V and 2 bases from J; bases unmatched to any gene: 2. Germline assignment: CDR1 SGHDT and CDR2 YYEEEE. The CDR3 covers 14 residues. Sequencing was carried out using peripheral blood. V is TRBV5-6 and J is TRBJ2-7, with 7 bases fitting TRBD1. This TCR was sampled from a human donor with active COVID-19. The donor label of this sample is uncertain. This chain's CDR3 is CASSLGQGAYEQYF. In DNA, the CDR3 is TGTGCCAGCAGCTTGGGTCAGGGGGCCTACGAGCAGTACTTC.